These 13 T cell receptor beta chains originate from one sample sequenced in a study of control samples from healthy donors and cancer patients (dated by TCRdb to 2020 to 2021). Receptor libraries were prepared by the immunoSEQ multiplex PCR assay. The source is immuneACCESS, and TCRdb retained only in-frame sequences with V and J called. Part of the clones is not carried over; for the studies checked, unresolved V genes explain less than half of this, and the remainder is unexplained. In all, the sample holds about 100,000 clones, and approximately 82% of those were seen once. 5% to 8.5% of the sample rests with the top ten. The sequencing input was blood. The origin of the receptors is a man between 18 and 35 years old in good health.

The CDR3 coding sequence is TGCAGCGTTGGGGCCCGGACGGTTTCGGGGACTGAAGCTTTCTTT. Encoded protein: CSVGARTVSGTEAFF. The chain is built from TRBV29-1 and TRBJ1-1; D is unclear. The CDR3 is 15 amino acids. CDR1 and CDR2 from the germline V gene are SQVTM and ANQGSEA. Trimming took off 4 bases at V and 5 bases at J, with 20 bases between the two ends.

This chain joins TRBV14 and TRBJ2-2; tentatively, D is TRBD2 (6 bases). Germline loops: CDR1 SGHDN, CDR2 FVKESK. The CDR3 loop spans 17 amino acids. The V gene lost 4 bases and the J gene lost 4 bases, with 19 bases spanning the gap. The CDR3, as DNA: TGTGCCAGCAGCCTGGTCGCGGGGCGGTCGCGCACCGGGGAGCTGTTTTTT. It yields the protein CASSLVAGRSRTGELFF.

The chain recombines TRBV6-1 with TRBJ2-2; TRBD1 matches 8 bases. With V trimmed by 0 bases and J by 7 bases, 10 bases remained unmatched. Germline V CDR1 and CDR2: MNHNS, SASEGT. The CDR3 is 17 residues long. CDR3 bases: TGTGCCAGCAGTGAAGCAGCAGGGGGCGGAGGGGGCGGGGAGCTGTTTTTT. Residues: CASSEAAGGGGGGELFF.

CDR3 nucleotides: TGTGCCAGCAGCGCGGGGAGGGGAGGCTATGGCTACACCTTC. It codes for CASSAGRGGYGYTF. The V call is TRBV9, the J call TRBJ1-2; possible D gene TRBD1, 5 bases. The CDR3 consists of 14 residues. Germline CDR1 SGDLS, CDR2 YYNGEE. V shed 3 bases and J shed 4 bases, with 13 bases lying between them.

The DNA of the CDR3 is TGTGCCACCAGTGACCTAGACAGAGGCTACACCTTC. This codes for CATSDLDRGYTF. The V call is TRBV24-1, the J call TRBJ1-2; the D gene is possibly TRBD1 (5 bases). CDR1 and CDR2 from the germline V gene are KGHDR and SFDVKD. Between the trimmed V and J ends, which lost 4 bases and 8 bases, there was a span of 10 bases. This CDR3 is 12 amino acids long.

The V gene is TRBV2, the J gene TRBJ2-7, with unresolved D. The germline CDR1 and CDR2 sequences are SNHLY and FYNNEI. The V and J ends lost 5 bases and 0 bases respectively, with 5 bases between them. This CDR3 has 12 residues. CDR3 sequence: CASSLSSYEQYV. CDR3 in DNA: TGTGCCAGCAGTTTAAGCTCCTACGAGCAGTACGTC.

This clone has just one count. This chain joins TRBV28 and TRBJ2-5; D ambiguous. This CDR3 is 13 amino acids long. V was trimmed by 5 bases and J by 5 bases, leaving 12 bases between them. Looked up from germline, CDR1 is MDHEN and CDR2 is SYDVKM. In nucleotides, the CDR3 is TGTGCCAGCAGTCTCCTCCTTAGGGAGACCCAGTACTTC. Translation gives CASSLLLRETQYF.

V usage is TRBV7-8 and J usage is TRBJ1-1; D may be TRBD1 (5 bases). The CDR3 runs to 13 residues. CDR1 is SGHVS, CDR2 FQNEAQ, per germline. V lost 5 bases, J lost 1 base, and 8 bases lay in between. The chain's CDR3 is CASSRDWNTEAFF. In nucleotides, the CDR3 is TGTGCCAGCAGCCGGGACTGGAACACTGAAGCTTTCTTT. Full variable domain (rest looked up from reference TRBV7-8 and TRBJ1-1): GAGVSQSPRYKVAKRGQDVALRCDPISGHVSLFWYQQALGQGPEFLTYFQNEAQLDKSGLPSDRFFAERPEGSVSTLKIQRTQQEDSAVYLCASSRDWNTEAFFGQGTRLTVV.

The chain links TRBV5-8 to TRBJ2-7, with a possible D match to TRBD1 (5 bases). The CDR3 covers 13 residues. The germline V gene encodes CDR1 SGHTS and CDR2 YDEGEE. V was clipped by 2 bases and J by 1 base, with 7 bases between them. CDR3 DNA: TGTGCCAGCAGCTTCCAGGGTTCCTACGAGCAGTACGTC. Translation: CASSFQGSYEQYV.

J is TRBJ2-7 and V is TRBV28; the D gene is possibly TRBD2 (5 bases). CDR3 length: 12 amino acids. From germline, CDR1 is MDHEN and CDR2 SYDVKM. Trimming removed 2 bases from V and 6 bases from J, with 8 bases in between. The CDR3 region is CASSLREPEQYF. The CDR3 DNA is TGTGCCAGCAGTTTAAGGGAGCCCGAGCAGTACTTC. The whole variable domain, filled in from reference TRBV28 and TRBJ2-7, reads DVKVTQSSRYLVKRTGEKVFLECVQDMDHENMFWYRQDPGLGLRLIYFSYDVKMKEKGDIPEGYSVSREKKERFSLILESASTNQTSMYLCASSLREPEQYFGPGTRLTVT.

The rearrangement joins TRBV14 to TRBJ2-3; possibly TRBD1 or TRBD2 for D (5 bases each). Germline-derived CDR1 and CDR2 are SGHDN and FVKESK. The CDR3 sequence is 15 residues long. The ends were cut back, 4 bases at V and 0 bases at J, with 11 bases in the middle. CDR3 residues: CASSRGPRSTDTQYF. The DNA for the CDR3 is TGTGCCAGCAGCCGGGGACCCCGTAGCACAGATACGCAGTATTTT.

The V and J genes are TRBV7-2 and TRBJ1-5; D is possibly TRBD1 (5 bases). Germline CDR1 and CDR2: SGHTA and FQGNSA. The CDR3 consists of 16 residues. With 4 bases removed from V and 7 bases from J, the gap between germline ends came to 20 bases. CDR3 sequence (DNA): TGTGCCAGCAGCTCTTATTCGTCCCCGGGGGGGCAGCCCCAGCATTTT. This translates into CASSSYSSPGGQPQHF.

The V and J genes are TRBV14 and TRBJ1-6; D might be TRBD1 (6 bases). Germline lookup yields CDR1 SGHDN and CDR2 FVKESK. The V gene lost 3 bases and the J gene lost 3 bases, with 12 bases spanning the gap. The CDR3 extends over 16 amino acids. This chain's CDR3 is CASSQVGGDYNSPLHF. In DNA form, the CDR3 reads TGTGCCAGCAGCCAGGTAGGGGGGGACTATAATTCACCCCTCCACTTT.